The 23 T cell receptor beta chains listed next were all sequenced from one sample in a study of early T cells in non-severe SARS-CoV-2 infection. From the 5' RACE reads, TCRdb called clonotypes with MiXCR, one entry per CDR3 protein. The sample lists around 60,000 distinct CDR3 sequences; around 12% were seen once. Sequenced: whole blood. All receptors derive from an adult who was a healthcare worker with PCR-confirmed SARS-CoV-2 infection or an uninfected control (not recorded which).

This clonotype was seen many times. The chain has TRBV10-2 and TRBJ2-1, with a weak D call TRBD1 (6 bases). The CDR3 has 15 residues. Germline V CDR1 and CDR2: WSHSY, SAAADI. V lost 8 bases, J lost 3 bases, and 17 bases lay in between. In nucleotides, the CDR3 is TGCGCCAGCTCCCAGGGGAGTCCCAACTACAATGAGCAGTTCTTC. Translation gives CASSQGSPNYNEQFF.

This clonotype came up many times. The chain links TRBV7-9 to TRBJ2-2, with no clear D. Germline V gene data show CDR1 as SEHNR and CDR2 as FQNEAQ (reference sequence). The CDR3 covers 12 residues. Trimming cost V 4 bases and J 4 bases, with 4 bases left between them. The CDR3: CASSSRTGELFF. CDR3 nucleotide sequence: TGTGCCAGCAGCTCCCGCACCGGGGAGCTGTTTTTT.

Here the CDR3 DNA reads TGCAGTGCTAGGGGGACCGGGACAGGAAGGCGGCTGGGCACAGATACGCAGTATTTT. This gives the protein CSARGTGTGRRLGTDTQYF. The chain has TRBV20-1 and TRBJ2-3, with 8 positions matching TRBD1. V lost 3 bases to trimming and J lost 1 base; unmatched junction nucleotides: 18. Germline V gene sequence: CDR1 DFQATT, CDR2 SNEGSKA (reference sequence). The CDR3 is made up of 19 amino acids.

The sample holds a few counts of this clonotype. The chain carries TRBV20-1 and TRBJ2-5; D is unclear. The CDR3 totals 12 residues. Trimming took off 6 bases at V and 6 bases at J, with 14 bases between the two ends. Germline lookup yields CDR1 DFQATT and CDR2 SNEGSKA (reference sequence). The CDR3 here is CSASSVRKTQYF. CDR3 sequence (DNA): TGCAGTGCGTCTTCTGTGAGAAAGACCCAGTACTTC.

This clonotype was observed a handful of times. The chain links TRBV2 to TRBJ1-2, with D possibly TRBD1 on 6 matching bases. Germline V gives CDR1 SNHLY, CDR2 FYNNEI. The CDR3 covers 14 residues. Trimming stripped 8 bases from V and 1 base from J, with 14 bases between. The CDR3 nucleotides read TGTGCCAGCGCTACAGGGACCGGTAACTATGGCTACACCTTC. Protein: CASATGTGNYGYTF.

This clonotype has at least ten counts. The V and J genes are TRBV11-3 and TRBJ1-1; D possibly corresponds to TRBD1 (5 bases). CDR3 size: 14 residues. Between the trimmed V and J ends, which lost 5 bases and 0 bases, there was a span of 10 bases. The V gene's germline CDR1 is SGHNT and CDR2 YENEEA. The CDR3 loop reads CASSRGGLNTEAFF. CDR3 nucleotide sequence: TGTGCCAGCAGCCGTGGGGGTTTGAACACTGAAGCTTTCTTT.

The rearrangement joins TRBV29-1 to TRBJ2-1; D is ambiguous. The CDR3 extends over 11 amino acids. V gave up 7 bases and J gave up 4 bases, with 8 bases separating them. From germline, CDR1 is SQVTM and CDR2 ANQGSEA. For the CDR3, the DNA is TGCAGCGGTTTAGTTTACAATGAGCAGTTCTTC. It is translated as CSGLVYNEQFF.

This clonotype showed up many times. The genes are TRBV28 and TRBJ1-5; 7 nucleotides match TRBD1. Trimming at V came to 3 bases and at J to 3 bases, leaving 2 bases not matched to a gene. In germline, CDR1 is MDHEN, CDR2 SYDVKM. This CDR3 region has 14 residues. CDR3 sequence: CASSFTGVNQPQHF. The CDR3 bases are TGTGCCAGCAGTTTTACAGGGGTCAATCAGCCCCAGCATTTT.

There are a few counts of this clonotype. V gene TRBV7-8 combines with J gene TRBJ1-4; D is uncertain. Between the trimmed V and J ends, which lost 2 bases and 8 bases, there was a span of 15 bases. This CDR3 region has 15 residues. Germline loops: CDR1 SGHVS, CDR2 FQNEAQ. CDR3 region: CASSLNWQVKEKLFF. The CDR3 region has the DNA TGTGCCAGCAGCTTAAATTGGCAGGTGAAGGAAAAACTGTTTTTT.

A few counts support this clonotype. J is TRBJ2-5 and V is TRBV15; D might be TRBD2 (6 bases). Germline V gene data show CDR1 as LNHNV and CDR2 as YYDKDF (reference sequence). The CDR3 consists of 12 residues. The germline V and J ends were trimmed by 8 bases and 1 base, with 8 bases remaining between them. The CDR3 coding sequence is TGTGCCACCGCCGGGAGCCAAGAGACCCAGTACTTC. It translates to CATAGSQETQYF.

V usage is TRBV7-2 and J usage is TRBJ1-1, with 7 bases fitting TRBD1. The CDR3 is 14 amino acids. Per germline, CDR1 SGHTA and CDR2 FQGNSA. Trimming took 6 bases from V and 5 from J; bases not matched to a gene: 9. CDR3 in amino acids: CASRPRQGGTEAFF. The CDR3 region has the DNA TGTGCCAGCAGACCTCGACAGGGAGGGACTGAAGCTTTCTTT.

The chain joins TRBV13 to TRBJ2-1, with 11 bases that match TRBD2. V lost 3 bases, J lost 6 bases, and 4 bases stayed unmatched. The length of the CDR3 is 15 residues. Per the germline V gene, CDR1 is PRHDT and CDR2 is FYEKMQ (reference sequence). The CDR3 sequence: CASSFSGRALNEQFF. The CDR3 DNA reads TGTGCCAGCAGCTTTAGCGGGAGGGCCCTCAATGAGCAGTTCTTC.

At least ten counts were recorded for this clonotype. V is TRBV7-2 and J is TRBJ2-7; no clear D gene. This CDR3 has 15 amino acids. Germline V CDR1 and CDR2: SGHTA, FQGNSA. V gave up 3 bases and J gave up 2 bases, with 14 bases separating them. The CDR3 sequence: CASSFLERPTYEQYF. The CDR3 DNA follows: TGTGCCAGCAGCTTCTTAGAGAGGCCAACCTACGAGCAGTACTTC.

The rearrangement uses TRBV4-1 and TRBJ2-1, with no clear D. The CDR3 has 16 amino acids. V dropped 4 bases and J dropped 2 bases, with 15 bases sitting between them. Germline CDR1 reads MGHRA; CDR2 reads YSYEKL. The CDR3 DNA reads TGCGCCAGCAGCCGCGTCCCTAGTTTCCCCTACAATGAGCAGTTCTTC. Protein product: CASSRVPSFPYNEQFF.

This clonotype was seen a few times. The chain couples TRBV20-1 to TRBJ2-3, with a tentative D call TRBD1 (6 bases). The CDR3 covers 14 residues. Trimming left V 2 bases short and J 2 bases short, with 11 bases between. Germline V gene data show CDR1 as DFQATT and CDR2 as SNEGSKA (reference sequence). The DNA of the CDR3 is TGCAGTGCTAGAAGTGACAGGTTCACAGATACGCAGTATTTT. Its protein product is CSARSDRFTDTQYF.

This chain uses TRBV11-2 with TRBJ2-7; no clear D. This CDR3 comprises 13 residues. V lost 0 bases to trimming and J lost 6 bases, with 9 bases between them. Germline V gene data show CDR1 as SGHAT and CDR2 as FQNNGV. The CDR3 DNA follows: TGTGCCAGCAGCTTAGATCTTCCTGGCGAGCAGTACTTC. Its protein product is CASSLDLPGEQYF.

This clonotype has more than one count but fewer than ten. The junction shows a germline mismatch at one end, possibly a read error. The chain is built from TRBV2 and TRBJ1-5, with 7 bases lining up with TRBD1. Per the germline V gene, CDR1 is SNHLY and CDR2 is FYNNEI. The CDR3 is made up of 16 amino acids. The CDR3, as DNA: TGTGCCAGCCGTTTCACAGGGGCCGGCAGCAATCAGCCCCAGTTTTTT. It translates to CASRFTGAGSNQPQFF.

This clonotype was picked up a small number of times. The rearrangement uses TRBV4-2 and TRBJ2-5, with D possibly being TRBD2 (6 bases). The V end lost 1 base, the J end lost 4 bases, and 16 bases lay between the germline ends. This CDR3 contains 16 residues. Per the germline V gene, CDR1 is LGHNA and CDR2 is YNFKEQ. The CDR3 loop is CASSQGWGGVGETQYF. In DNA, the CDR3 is TGTGCCAGCAGCCAAGGTTGGGGCGGGGTTGGAGAGACCCAGTACTTC.

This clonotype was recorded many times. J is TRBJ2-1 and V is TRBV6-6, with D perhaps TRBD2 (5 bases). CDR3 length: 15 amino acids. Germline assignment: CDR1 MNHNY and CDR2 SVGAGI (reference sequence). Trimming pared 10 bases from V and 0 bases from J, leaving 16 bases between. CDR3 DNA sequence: TGTGCCACCCGCCCCAGCGGACGCTCCTACAATGAGCAGTTCTTC. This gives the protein CATRPSGRSYNEQFF.

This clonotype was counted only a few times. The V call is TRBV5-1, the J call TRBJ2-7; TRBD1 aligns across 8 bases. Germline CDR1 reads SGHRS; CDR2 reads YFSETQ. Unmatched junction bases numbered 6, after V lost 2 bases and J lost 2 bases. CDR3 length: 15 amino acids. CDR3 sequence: CASSFYGTGPYEQYF. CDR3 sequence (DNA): TGCGCCAGCAGCTTCTATGGGACAGGTCCCTACGAGCAGTACTTC.

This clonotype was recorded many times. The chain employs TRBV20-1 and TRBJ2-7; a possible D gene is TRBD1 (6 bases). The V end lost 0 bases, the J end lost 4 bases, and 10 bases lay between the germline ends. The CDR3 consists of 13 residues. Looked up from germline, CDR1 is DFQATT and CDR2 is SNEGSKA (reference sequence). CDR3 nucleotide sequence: TGCAGTGCTAGAGATCTAACAGGGTACGAGCAGTACTTC. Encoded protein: CSARDLTGYEQYF.

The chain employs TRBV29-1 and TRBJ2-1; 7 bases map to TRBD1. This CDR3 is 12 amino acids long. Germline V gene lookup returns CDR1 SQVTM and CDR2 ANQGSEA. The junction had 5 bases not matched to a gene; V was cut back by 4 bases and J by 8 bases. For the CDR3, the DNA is TGCAGCGTTGGGAGACAGGGTTATGAGCAGTTCTTC. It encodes CSVGRQGYEQFF.

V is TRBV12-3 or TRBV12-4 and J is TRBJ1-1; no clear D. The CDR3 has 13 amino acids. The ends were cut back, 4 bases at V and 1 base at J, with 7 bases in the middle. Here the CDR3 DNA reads TGTGCCAGCAGTTCAATAGGGAACACTGAAGCTTTCTTT. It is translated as CASSSIGNTEAFF.